The entry that follows covers one TCR beta chain sequence. Its antigen is unidentified. The data stem from a study of T-cell reconstitution after alpha-beta-depleted transplantation in children. Study-wide results and caveats: By about two months after transplant, alpha-beta T cells reportedly arose from several hundred graft clones that had expanded. Recipient T cells and thymic progenitors that survived gave rise to the high TCRbeta diversity observed at day 60 in some patients.

The CDR3 contains 16 residues. V was pared by 3 bases and J by 0 bases, with 15 bases between. Looked up from germline, CDR1 is SGHAT and CDR2 is FQNNGV. The authors prepared the TCRbeta library with unique molecular identifiers. Each CDR3 protein is one row after TCRdb ran MiXCR on the PCR reads. The sample records about 98,000 distinct CDR3 sequences, 20% to 30% being singletons. The specimen was PBMCs, collected before TCRalphabeta/CD19-depleted stem cell transplant. This chain joins TRBV11-2 and TRBJ2-7; either TRBD1 or TRBD2 may supply D (5 bases each). This clonotype was sampled from a boy aged 2 to 9 with acute lymphoblastic leukemia, due to receive a stem cell transplant. CDR3 nucleotide sequence: TGTGCCAGCAGCTTCCCGCCGGGGACCAACTCCTACGAGCAGTACTTC. Protein product: CASSFPPGTNSYEQYF.